These 25 T cell receptor beta chains originate from one sample sequenced in a study of control samples from healthy donors and cancer patients. Data came from immunoSEQ multiplex PCR; TCRdb stores just in-frame clones and leaves some out. The sample yields approximately 150,000 clones, approximately 94% seen once. The sequencing input was PBMCs. These receptors came from a man in his 60s with colorectal cancer.

Only one count was recorded for this clone. The chain recombines TRBV4-3 with TRBJ1-2; TRBD1 might be the D (5 bases). Germline loops: CDR1 LGHNA, CDR2 YSLEER. Between the trimmed V and J ends, which lost 0 bases and 8 bases, there was a span of 13 bases. There are 14 residues in the CDR3. CDR3 sequence reads: CASSQDYAGLGYTF. CDR3 DNA sequence: TGCGCCAGCAGCCAAGATTATGCAGGGCTAGGCTACACCTTC.

This clone was found once. V is TRBV5-1 and J is TRBJ1-2; no reliable D call. Per the germline V gene, CDR1 is SGHRS and CDR2 is YFSETQ. This CDR3 is 14 amino acids long. Trimming took 0 bases from V and 4 from J, leaving 10 bases between them. CDR3 loop: CASSLEFFSYGYTF. DNA of the CDR3: TGCGCCAGCAGCTTGGAGTTTTTCAGCTATGGCTACACCTTC. Variable domain in full (rest from reference TRBV5-1 and TRBJ1-2): KAGVTQTPRYLIKTRGQQVTLSCSPISGHRSVSWYQQTPGQGLQFLFEYFSETQRNKGNFPGRFSGRQFSNSRSEMNVSTLELGDSALYLCASSLEFFSYGYTFGSGTRLTVV.

The gene calls are TRBV5-4 and TRBJ2-5; D is uncertain. The CDR3 is 13 residues long. Germline values: CDR1 SGHNT, CDR2 YYREEE (reference sequence). Trimming removed 1 base from V and 1 base from J, with 5 bases in between. In DNA form, the CDR3 reads TGTGCCAGCAGCTTGAGTCCCCAAGAGACCCAGTACTTC. Residues: CASSLSPQETQYF.

J is TRBJ2-2 and V is TRBV7-9; D is unresolved. Trimming pared 3 bases from V and 5 bases from J, leaving 4 bases between. Looked up from germline, CDR1 is SEHNR and CDR2 is FQNEAQ (reference sequence). CDR3 size: 12 residues. CDR3 residues: CASSFRTGELFF. The CDR3 DNA reads as TGTGCCAGCAGCTTTCGTACCGGGGAGCTGTTTTTT.

The V and J genes are TRBV6-2 or TRBV6-3 and TRBJ2-1; D possibly uses TRBD1 or TRBD2 (5 bases each). Trimming pared 2 bases from V and 0 bases from J, leaving 14 bases between. Germline CDR1 is MNHEY and CDR2 is SVGEGT. This CDR3 is 17 amino acids long. DNA for the CDR3: TGTGCCAGCAGTTACCTACATGGGGGAAGCTCCTACAATGAGCAGTTCTTC. Encoded protein: CASSYLHGGSSYNEQFF.

In DNA form, the CDR3 reads TGTGCCACCAGTGACTCGTCTAGCGGGGGTCGGAAAGATACGCAGTATTTT. Encoded protein: CATSDSSSGGRKDTQYF. This sequence joins TRBV24-1 and TRBJ2-3; TRBD2 matches at 10 bases. Looked up from germline, CDR1 is KGHDR and CDR2 is SFDVKD. The CDR3 contains 17 residues. After removal of 4 bases from V and 5 bases from J, the junction contained 11 bases not matched to a gene.

The chain joins TRBV6-4 to TRBJ2-6; D is uncertain. CDR1 and CDR2 from the germline V gene are MRHNA and SNTAGT. The germline V and J ends were trimmed by 2 bases and 2 bases, with 7 bases remaining between them. The length of the CDR3 is 15 residues. In DNA, the CDR3 is TGTGCCAGCAGTGACGGATTTACTGGGGCCAACGTCCTGACTTTC. Its protein product is CASSDGFTGANVLTF.

The chain is built from TRBV5-1 and TRBJ1-2; D gene ambiguous. V was pared by 0 bases and J by 0 bases, with 9 bases between. The CDR3 contains 15 residues. CDR1 SGHRS and CDR2 YFSETQ come from the germline V gene. CDR3 bases: TGCGCCAGCAGCTTGGTATCGGCCGCTAACTATGGCTACACCTTC. It encodes CASSLVSAANYGYTF.

The chain has TRBV5-1 and TRBJ2-3, with no clear D. V was cut by 0 bases and J by 0 bases, with 8 bases left in between. Germline lookup yields CDR1 SGHRS and CDR2 YFSETQ. The CDR3 covers 15 residues. The CDR3 sequence is CASSLAPASTDTQYF. The DNA of the CDR3 is TGCGCCAGCAGCTTGGCACCAGCGAGCACAGATACGCAGTATTTT.

The J gene is TRBJ2-7, the V gene TRBV12-3 or TRBV12-4; 10 nucleotides agree with TRBD1. Unmatched junction bases numbered 4, after V lost 5 bases and J lost 6 bases. This CDR3 spans 13 amino acids. CDR3 sequence reads: CASSGTGAGEQYF. The CDR3 DNA reads TGTGCCAGCAGTGGGACAGGGGCCGGCGAGCAGTACTTC.

This chain links TRBV6-4 with TRBJ2-2, with TRBD1 matching over 7 bases. V dropped 7 bases and J dropped 1; count of bases not matched to a gene: 3. CDR1 is MRHNA, CDR2 SNTAGT, per germline. This CDR3 comprises 14 residues. Here the CDR3 DNA reads TGTGCCAGCAAGACAGGGCGGAACACCGGGGAGCTGTTTTTT. It specifies CASKTGRNTGELFF.

This clone was recorded once. The gene calls are TRBV19 and TRBJ2-2, with D tentatively TRBD2 (7 bases). This CDR3 comprises 16 residues. Looked up from germline, CDR1 is LNHDA and CDR2 is SQIVND (reference sequence). V lost 1 base, J lost 6 bases, and 15 bases lay in between. The CDR3 nucleotides read TGTGCCAGTAGTATAGGGGGGGGCCGAGTCTCCGGGGAGCTGTTTTTT. Encoded protein: CASSIGGGRVSGELFF.

The CDR3 region has the DNA TGTGCCAGCAGTTTATGGGGACAGGGGGCAAGGGCTGAAGCTTTCTTT. Its translation: CASSLWGQGARAEAFF. The chain is built from TRBV27 and TRBJ1-1; TRBD1 matches 12 bases. Losses at the gene ends were 1 base for V and 6 bases for J; bases not matched to a gene: 6. CDR3 length: 16 amino acids. CDR1 is MNHEY and CDR2 is SMNVEV in the germline V gene (reference sequence).

The chain uses TRBV6-1 and TRBJ1-5; 10 positions agree with TRBD1. J lost 8 bases, V lost 2 bases, and 9 bases had no gene match. This CDR3 is 16 amino acids long. The germline V gene has CDR1 MNHNS and CDR2 SASEGT. CDR3 DNA: TGTGCCAGCAGTGAACCGGGACAGGGGCCTTCCAAGCCCCAGCATTTT. Protein product: CASSEPGQGPSKPQHF.

The V and J genes are TRBV10-3 and TRBJ2-6; 12 nucleotides align to TRBD1. This CDR3 is built from 19 residues. Germline V gene data show CDR1 as ENHRY and CDR2 as SYGVKD. V trimming: 2 bases; J trimming: 4 bases; junction bases outside the gene matches: 9. The CDR3 nucleotides are TGTGCCATCAGTGAGCCCCCGGGACAGGGGGCAGGAGGGGCCAACGTCCTGACTTTC. Translated: CAISEPPGQGAGGANVLTF.

J is TRBJ1-2 and V is TRBV3-1 (or the pseudogene TRBV3-2), with TRBD1 matching 12 bases. The germline V gene encodes CDR1 LGHDT and CDR2 YNNKEL (reference sequence). CDR3 length: 15 residues. V lost 3 bases, J lost 4 bases, and 3 bases stayed unmatched. CDR3: CASSQGQGATYGYTF. CDR3 sequence (DNA): TGTGCCAGCAGCCAGGGACAGGGGGCAACCTATGGCTACACCTTC.

The gene calls are TRBV19 and TRBJ1-4; D gene unclear. Trimming took 10 bases from V and 4 from J, leaving 19 bases between them. CDR1 and CDR2 from the germline V gene are LNHDA and SQIVND (reference sequence). The CDR3 length is 15 residues. In DNA form, the CDR3 reads TGTGCCAACACCGAGGGTACGAGGATTAATGAAAAACTGTTTTTT. It yields the protein CANTEGTRINEKLFF. The variable domain in full, completed from reference TRBV19 and TRBJ1-4, reads DGGITQSPKYLFRKEGQNVTLSCEQNLNHDAMYWYRQDPGQGLRLIYYSQIVNDFQKGDIAEGYSVSREKKESFPLTVTSAQKNPTAFYLCANTEGTRINEKLFFGSGTQLSVL.

This clone was seen only once. The genes are TRBV18 and TRBJ2-2, with TRBD1 identical over 7 bases. Trimming cost V 1 base and J 5 bases; bases outside gene matches: 4. The germline CDR1 and CDR2 sequences are KGHSH and LQKENI. The CDR3 is made up of 15 amino acids. CDR3 nucleotides: TGTGCCAGCTCACCACGACAGGGTTGGACCGGGGAGCTGTTTTTT. Translated: CASSPRQGWTGELFF.

The V and J genes are TRBV24-1 and TRBJ2-3, with D perhaps TRBD1 (6 bases). Trimming removed 10 bases at V and 4 bases at J, with 17 bases between. Germline V lookup: CDR1 KGHDR, CDR2 SFDVKD. The CDR3 is made up of 14 amino acids. The CDR3 DNA reads TGTGCCACGACCGGAACAGGGACCGCAGATACGCAGTATTTT. It translates to CATTGTGTADTQYF.

The V call is TRBV6-5, the J call TRBJ2-7; 15 nucleotides align to TRBD2. V gave up 4 bases and J gave up 4 bases; unmatched junction bases: 5. The germline V gene encodes CDR1 MNHEY and CDR2 SVGAGI. The CDR3 totals 16 residues. CDR3: CASSSGTSGGKYEQYF. CDR3 DNA: TGTGCCAGCAGTTCCGGGACTAGCGGGGGGAAGTACGAGCAGTACTTC.

About this clone itself: The junction departs from the called germline gene at one end, perhaps through a read error. This rearrangement joins TRBV27 to TRBJ2-3, with 7 positions matching TRBD1. Germline CDR1 reads MNHEY; CDR2 reads SMNVEV (reference sequence). This CDR3 spans 12 amino acids. The chain's CDR3 is CATQQGSDTQYF. In nucleotides, the CDR3 is TGTGCCACCCAACAGGGGTCAGACACGCAGTATTTT.

The rearrangement links TRBV19 to TRBJ2-7, with 7 bases matching TRBD1. This CDR3 is 15 amino acids long. V was clipped by 3 bases and J by 4 bases; unmatched bases: 9. The V gene's germline CDR1 is LNHDA and CDR2 SQIVND (reference sequence). CDR3 nucleotide sequence: TGTGCCAGTAGTATCCCCGGACAGGTCTTATACGAGCAGTACTTC. Translating it yields CASSIPGQVLYEQYF.

The chain recombines TRBV6-1 with TRBJ2-1, with TRBD2 matching over 10 bases. The CDR3 extends over 16 amino acids. Germline loops: CDR1 MNHNS, CDR2 SASEGT. V was pared by 4 bases and J by 8 bases, with 11 bases of the junction left unmatched. The CDR3 nucleotides read TGTGCCAGCAGTGTCGGTAGGGTAGCGGGGGGAGATGAGCAGTTCTTC. It yields the protein CASSVGRVAGGDEQFF.

The chain has TRBV4-2 and TRBJ1-4, with TRBD1 identical over 7 bases. The ends lost 1 base at V and 7 bases at J; junction bases unmatched: 9. This CDR3 has 16 amino acids. The V gene's germline CDR1 is LGHNA and CDR2 YNFKEQ. The CDR3 DNA reads TGTGCCAGCAGCCAAGGGAGGGACAGCCTAAGTGAAAAACTGTTTTTT. Its translation is CASSQGRDSLSEKLFF.

The rearrangement joins TRBV30 to TRBJ1-2; D possibly corresponds to TRBD1 (5 bases). Germline loops: CDR1 GTSNPN, CDR2 SVGIG (reference sequence). CDR3 size: 15 residues. Trimming left V 2 bases short and J 0 bases short, with 13 bases between. CDR3: CAWSRDFLSNYGYTF. The CDR3 DNA reads TGTGCCTGGAGTCGGGACTTTCTTTCTAACTATGGCTACACCTTC.